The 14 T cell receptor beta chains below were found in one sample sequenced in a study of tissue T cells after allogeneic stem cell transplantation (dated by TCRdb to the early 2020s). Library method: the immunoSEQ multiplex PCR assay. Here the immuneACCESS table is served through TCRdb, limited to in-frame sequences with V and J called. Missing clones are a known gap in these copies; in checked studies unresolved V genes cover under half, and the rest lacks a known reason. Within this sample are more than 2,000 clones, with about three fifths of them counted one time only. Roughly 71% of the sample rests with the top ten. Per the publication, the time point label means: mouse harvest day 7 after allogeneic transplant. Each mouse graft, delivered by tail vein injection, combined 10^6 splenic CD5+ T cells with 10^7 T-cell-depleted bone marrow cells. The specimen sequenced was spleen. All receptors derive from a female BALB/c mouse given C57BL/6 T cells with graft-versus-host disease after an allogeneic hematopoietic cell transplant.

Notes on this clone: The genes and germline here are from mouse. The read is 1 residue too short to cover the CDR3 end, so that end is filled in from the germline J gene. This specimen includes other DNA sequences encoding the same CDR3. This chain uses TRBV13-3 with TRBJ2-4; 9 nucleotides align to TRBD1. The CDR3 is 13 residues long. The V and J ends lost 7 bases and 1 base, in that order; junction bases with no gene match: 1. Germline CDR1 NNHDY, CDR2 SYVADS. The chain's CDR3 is CASRQGGQNTLYF. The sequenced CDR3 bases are TGTGCCAGCCGACAGGGGGGTCAAAACACCTTGTAC.

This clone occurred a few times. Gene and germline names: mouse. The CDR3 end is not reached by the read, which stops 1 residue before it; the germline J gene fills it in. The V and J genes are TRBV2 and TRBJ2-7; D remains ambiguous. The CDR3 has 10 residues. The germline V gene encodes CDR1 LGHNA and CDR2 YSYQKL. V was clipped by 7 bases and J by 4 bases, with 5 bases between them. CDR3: CASIPYEQYF. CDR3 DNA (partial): TGTGCCAGCATCCCATATGAACAGTAC.

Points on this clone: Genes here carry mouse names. CDR3 bases read: TGTGCCAGCGGTGATGGGGGGGCGCTCGCTGAGCAGTTC. The encoded protein is CASGDGGALAEQF. The entire CDR3 protein reads CASGDGGALAEQFF. This chain connects TRBV13-2 to TRBJ2-1; D is perhaps TRBD2 (7 bases). Read coverage stops 1 residue before the CDR3 terminus; the germline J gene supplies the remainder. The CDR3 loop spans 14 amino acids. V dropped 0 bases and J dropped 7 bases, with 11 bases sitting between them. CDR1 is NNHNN and CDR2 is SYGAGS in the germline V gene (reference sequence).

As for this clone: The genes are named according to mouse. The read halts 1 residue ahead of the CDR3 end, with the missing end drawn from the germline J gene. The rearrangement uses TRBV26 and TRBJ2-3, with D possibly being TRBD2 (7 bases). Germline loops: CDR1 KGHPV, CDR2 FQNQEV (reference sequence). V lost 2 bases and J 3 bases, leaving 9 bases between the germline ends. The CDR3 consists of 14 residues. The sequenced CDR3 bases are TGTGCCAGCAGTCTGGGGGGGCGGGCAGAAACGCTGTAT. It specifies CASSLGGRAETLY. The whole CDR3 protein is CASSLGGRAETLYF.

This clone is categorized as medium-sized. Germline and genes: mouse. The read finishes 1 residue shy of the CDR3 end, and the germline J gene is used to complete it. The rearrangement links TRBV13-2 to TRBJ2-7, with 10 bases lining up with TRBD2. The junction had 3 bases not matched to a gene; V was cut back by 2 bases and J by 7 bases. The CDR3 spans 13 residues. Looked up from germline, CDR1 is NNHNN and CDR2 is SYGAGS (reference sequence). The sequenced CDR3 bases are TGTGCCAGCGGTGACTGGGGGGGCAAGGAACAGTAC. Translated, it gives CASGDWGGKEQY. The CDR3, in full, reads CASGDWGGKEQYF.

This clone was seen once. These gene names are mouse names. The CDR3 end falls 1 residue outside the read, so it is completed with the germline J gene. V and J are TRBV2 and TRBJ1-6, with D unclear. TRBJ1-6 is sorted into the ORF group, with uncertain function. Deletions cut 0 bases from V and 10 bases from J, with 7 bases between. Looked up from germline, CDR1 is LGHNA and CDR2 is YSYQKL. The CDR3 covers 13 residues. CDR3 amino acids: CASSQDRVSPLYF. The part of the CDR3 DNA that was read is TGTGCCAGCAGCCAAGATAGGGTCTCGCCCCTCTAC.

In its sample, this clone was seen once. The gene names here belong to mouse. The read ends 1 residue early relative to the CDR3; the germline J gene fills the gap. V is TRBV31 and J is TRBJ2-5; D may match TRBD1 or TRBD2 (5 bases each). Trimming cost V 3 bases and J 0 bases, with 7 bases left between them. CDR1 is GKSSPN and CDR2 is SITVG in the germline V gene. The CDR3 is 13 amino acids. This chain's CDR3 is CAWRGVNQDTQYF. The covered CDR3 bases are TGTGCCTGGAGGGGGGTTAACCAAGACACCCAGTAC.

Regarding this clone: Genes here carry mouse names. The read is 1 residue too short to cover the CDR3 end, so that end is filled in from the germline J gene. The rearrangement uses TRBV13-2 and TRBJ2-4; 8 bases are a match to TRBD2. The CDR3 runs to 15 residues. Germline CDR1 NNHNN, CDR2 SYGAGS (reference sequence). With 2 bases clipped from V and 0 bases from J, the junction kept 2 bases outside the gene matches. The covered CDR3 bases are TGTGCCAGCGGTGACTGGGGGGCGAGTCAAAACACCTTGTAC. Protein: CASGDWGASQNTLY. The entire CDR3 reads CASGDWGASQNTLYF.

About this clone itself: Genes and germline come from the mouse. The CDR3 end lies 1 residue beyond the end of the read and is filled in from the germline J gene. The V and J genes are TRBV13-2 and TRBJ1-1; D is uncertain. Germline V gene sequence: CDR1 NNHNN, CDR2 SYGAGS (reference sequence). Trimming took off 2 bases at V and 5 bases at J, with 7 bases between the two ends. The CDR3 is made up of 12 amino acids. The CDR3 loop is CASGDSRTEVFF. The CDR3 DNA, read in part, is TGTGCCAGCGGTGACTCCAGGACAGAAGTCTTC.

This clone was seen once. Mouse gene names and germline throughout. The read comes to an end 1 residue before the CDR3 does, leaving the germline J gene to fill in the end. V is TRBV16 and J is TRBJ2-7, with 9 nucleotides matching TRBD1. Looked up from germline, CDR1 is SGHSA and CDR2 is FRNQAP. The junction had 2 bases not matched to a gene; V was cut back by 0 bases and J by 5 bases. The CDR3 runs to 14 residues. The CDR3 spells CASSLEQGADEQYF. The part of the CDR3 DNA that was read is TGTGCAAGCAGCTTAGAACAGGGGGCAGATGAACAGTAC.

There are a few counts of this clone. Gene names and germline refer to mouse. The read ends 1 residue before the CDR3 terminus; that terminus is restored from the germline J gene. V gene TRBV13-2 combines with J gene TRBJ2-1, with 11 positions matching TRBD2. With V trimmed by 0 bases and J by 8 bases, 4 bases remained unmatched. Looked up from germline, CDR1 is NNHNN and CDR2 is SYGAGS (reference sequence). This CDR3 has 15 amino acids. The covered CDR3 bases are TGTGCCAGCGGTGATGCACTGGGGGGGCTGACTGAGCAGTTC. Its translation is CASGDALGGLTEQF. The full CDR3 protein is CASGDALGGLTEQFF.

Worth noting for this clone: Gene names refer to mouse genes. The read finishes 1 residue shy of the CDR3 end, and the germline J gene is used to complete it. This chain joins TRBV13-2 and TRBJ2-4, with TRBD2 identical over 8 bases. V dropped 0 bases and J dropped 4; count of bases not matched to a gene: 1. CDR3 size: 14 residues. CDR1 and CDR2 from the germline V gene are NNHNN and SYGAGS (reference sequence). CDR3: CASGDGLGKNTLYF. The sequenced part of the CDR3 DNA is TGTGCCAGCGGTGATGGACTGGGGAAAAACACCTTGTAC.

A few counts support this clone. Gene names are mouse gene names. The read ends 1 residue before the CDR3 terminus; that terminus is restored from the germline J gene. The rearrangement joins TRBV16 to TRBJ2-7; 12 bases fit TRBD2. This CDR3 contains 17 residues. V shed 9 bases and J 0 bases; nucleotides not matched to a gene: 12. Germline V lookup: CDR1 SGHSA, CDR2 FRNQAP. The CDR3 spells CASRGRGDWGDSYEQYF. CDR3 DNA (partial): TGTGCAAGTAGGGGACGAGGGGACTGGGGGGACTCCTATGAACAGTAC.

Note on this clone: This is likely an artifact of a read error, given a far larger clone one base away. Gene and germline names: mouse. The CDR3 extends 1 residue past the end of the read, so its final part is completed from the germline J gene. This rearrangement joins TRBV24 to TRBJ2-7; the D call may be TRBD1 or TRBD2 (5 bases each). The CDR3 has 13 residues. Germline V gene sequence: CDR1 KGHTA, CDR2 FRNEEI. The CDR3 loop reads CASTLSGGYEQYF. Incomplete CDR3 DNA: TGTGCCAGCACTCTGTCCGGGGGCTATGAACAGTAC.